This T cell receptor beta chain is drawn from a study of CD8+CD57+ T cells in acquired aplastic anemia. General study points: About 29 shared CD8+ CDR3s appeared highly expressed within patients' immunodominant clones.

TCR beta VDJ and CDR3 profiles were obtained from a genomic DNA template. MiXCR, run by TCRdb on the reads, gives a single entry per CDR3 protein. The sample consists of 250,000 or so distinct CDR3 sequences, around half of them appearing once. Only patients with CD8+CD57+ cell expansion on flow cytometry were chosen for sequencing. On this clonotype: What it binds is unknown.

This TCR was recovered from a human donor with aplastic anemia. The sequencing input was sorted CD4+, CD8+, or CD8+CD57+ T cells (not recorded which) from PBMCs.

The CDR3 protein is CSAPTPGQERNTIYF. Written as DNA, the CDR3 is TGCAGTGCCCCCACCCCAGGACAGGAGAGAAACACCATATATTTT. The chain is built from TRBV20-1 and TRBJ1-3; TRBD1 aligns across 7 bases. This CDR3 is 15 amino acids long. V lost 6 bases to trimming and J lost 5 bases; unmatched junction nucleotides: 13. CDR1 and CDR2 from the germline V gene are DFQATT and SNEGSKA (reference sequence).